This TCR beta chain was documented in a study of vaccination and CD4 T cells after COVID-19. Study at large: Each enrolled participant received a two-dose regimen of either BNT162b2 or mRNA-1273 vaccine.

Treatment: approximately 10-day PBMC culture with coronavirus spike peptide pools or control peptides (ViraFEST assay). Sequencing of DNA taken from cultured CD4+ T cells relied on the Oncomine TCR Beta short-read assay. A single record per CDR3 protein comes from TCRdb applying MiXCR to the PCR reads. The data hold 1,500 to 2,000 distinct CDR3 sequences, with 55% to 75% observed a single time. CDR3 length: 15 residues. V was trimmed by 6 bases and J by 1 base, leaving 16 bases between them. The germline gives CDR1 LNHDA, CDR2 SQIVND (reference sequence). On this clonotype: Antigen: not known.

This material consisted of CD4+ T cells from blood, cultured in vitro, taken after SARS-CoV-2 vaccination. The receptor was isolated from a human donor who had recovered from COVID-19. The chain is built from TRBV19 and TRBJ2-7; maybe TRBD2 (6 bases). The CDR3 DNA is TGTGCCAGTAGCCTACGGGGGTGGTCTTCCTACGAGCAGTACTTC. Residues: CASSLRGWSSYEQYF.